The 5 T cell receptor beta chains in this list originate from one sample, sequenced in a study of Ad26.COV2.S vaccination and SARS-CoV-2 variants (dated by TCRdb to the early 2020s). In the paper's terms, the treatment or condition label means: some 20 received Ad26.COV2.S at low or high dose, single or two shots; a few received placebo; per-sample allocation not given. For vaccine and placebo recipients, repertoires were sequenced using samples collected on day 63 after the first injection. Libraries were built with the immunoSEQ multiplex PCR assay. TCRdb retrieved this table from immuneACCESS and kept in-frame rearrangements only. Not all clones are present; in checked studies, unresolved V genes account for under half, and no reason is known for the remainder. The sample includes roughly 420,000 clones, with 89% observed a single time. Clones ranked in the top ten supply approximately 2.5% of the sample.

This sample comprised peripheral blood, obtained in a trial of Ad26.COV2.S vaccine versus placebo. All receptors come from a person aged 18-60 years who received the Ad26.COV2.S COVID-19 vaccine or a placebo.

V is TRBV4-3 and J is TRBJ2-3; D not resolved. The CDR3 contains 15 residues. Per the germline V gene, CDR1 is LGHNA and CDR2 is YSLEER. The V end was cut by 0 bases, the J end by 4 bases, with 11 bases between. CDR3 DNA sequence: TGCGCCAGCAGCCAAGATTTTGCTTCTCCAGATACGCAGTATTTT. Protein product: CASSQDFASPDTQYF.

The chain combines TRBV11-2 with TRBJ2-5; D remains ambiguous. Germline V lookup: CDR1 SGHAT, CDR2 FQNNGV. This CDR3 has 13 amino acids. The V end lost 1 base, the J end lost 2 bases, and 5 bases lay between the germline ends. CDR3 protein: CASSLGLQETQYF. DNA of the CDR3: TGTGCCAGCAGCTTAGGCTTGCAAGAGACCCAGTACTTC.

In DNA form, the CDR3 reads TGCACACCTTGGGGGGACACTGAAGCTTTCTTT. Its translation is CTPWGDTEAFF. This chain connects TRBV20-1 to TRBJ1-1; a possible D gene is TRBD1 (5 bases). Germline V gene sequence: CDR1 DFQATT, CDR2 SNEGSKA (reference sequence). This CDR3 has 11 amino acids.

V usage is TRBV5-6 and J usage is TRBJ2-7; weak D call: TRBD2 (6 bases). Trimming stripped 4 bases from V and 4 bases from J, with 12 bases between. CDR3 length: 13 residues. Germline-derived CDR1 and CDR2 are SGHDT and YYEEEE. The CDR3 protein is CASSRLGSYEQYV. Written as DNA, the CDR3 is TGTGCCAGCAGCCGCCTCGGGAGTTACGAGCAGTACGTC.

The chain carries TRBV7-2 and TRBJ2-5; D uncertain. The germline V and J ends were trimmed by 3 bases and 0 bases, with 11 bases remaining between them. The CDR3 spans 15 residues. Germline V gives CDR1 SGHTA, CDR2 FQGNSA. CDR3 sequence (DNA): TGTGCCAGCAGCTTTCGGTCGGGCCACCAAGAGACCCAGTACTTC. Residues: CASSFRSGHQETQYF.